A selection of T cell receptor beta chains follows, all from one sample in a study of T cell changes during pregnancy in multiple sclerosis. Some clones are missing from TCRdb's copy, which holds only in-frame ones; the method was immunoSEQ multiplex PCR. The table shows under 85,000 clones, with over 85% occurring only once. Source: CD4+ T cells from peripheral blood mononuclear cells, taken before pregnancy. These receptors were obtained from a female donor with multiple sclerosis, enrolled in a pregnancy study. Both conserved end residues are part of each CDR3. Fields, in order: V gene, clone size, J gene, D gene, CDR3 protein, CDR3 DNA. The D gene is left open where the match is weak. Clone size is given for some rows only: seen once, a few or many times, or a class if the clone is expanded.

V: TRBV6-1; size: -; J: TRBJ1-1; D: TRBD1; CDR3: CASSDGQGGRTEAFF; DNA: TGTGCCAGCAGTGACGGACAGGGCGGGCGAACTGAAGCTTTCTTT
V: TRBV19; size: -; J: TRBJ2-5; D: TRBD1; CDR3: CATSSTGRQETQYF; DNA: TGTGCCACCTCCTCGACAGGGCGGCAAGAGACCCAGTACTTC
V: TRBV7-8; size: -; J: TRBJ2-7; D: TRBD2; CDR3: CASSFVLAGGSYEQYF; DNA: TGTGCCAGCAGCTTTGTGCTAGCGGGGGGGTCCTACGAGCAGTACTTC
V: TRBV10-3; size: -; J: TRBJ2-7; D: -; CDR3: CAIRLLDGQEQYF; DNA: TGTGCCATCAGGCTACTAGATGGGCAAGAGCAGTACTTC
V: TRBV19; size: -; J: TRBJ1-5; D: -; CDR3: CASSIQSQPQHF; DNA: TGTGCCAGTAGTATTCAATCTCAGCCCCAGCATTTT
V: TRBV5-1; size: -; J: TRBJ2-2; D: TRBD1; CDR3: CASSGQGDTGELFF; DNA: TGCGCCAGCAGTGGACAGGGGGACACCGGGGAGCTGTTTTTT
V: TRBV27; size: -; J: TRBJ1-3; D: TRBD1; CDR3: CASRIGTGAGNTIYF; DNA: TGTGCCAGCCGAATTGGGACAGGGGCTGGAAACACCATATATTTT
V: TRBV7-3; size: -; J: TRBJ2-1; D: -; CDR3: CASSPSPGLSSYNEQFF; DNA: TGTGCCAGCAGCCCCTCCCCGGGACTGAGCTCCTACAATGAGCAGTTCTTC
V: TRBV5-1; size: -; J: TRBJ2-6; D: TRBD1; CDR3: CASSLGTGRLRISGANVLTF; DNA: TGCGCCAGCAGCTTGGGGACAGGCCGGCTTAGGATTTCTGGGGCCAACGTCCTGACTTTC
V: TRBV7-2; size: -; J: TRBJ2-7; D: -; CDR3: CASSLSGGTRYEQYF; DNA: TGTGCCAGCAGCTTATCCGGGGGGACACGCTACGAGCAGTACTTC
V: TRBV10-1; size: -; J: TRBJ2-2; D: TRBD2; CDR3: CASSESTSGRFSTGELFF; DNA: TGCGCCAGCAGTGAATCGACTAGCGGGAGGTTCAGCACCGGGGAGCTGTTTTTT
V: TRBV18; size: -; J: TRBJ1-2; D: -; CDR3: CASSPIFEGEDGYTF; DNA: TGTGCCAGCTCACCAATATTTGAGGGTGAGGATGGCTACACCTTC
V: TRBV10-3; size: -; J: TRBJ2-7; D: TRBD1; CDR3: CAISRGQGTDYEQYF; DNA: TGTGCCATCAGTCGTGGACAGGGCACTGACTACGAGCAGTACTTC
V: TRBV19; size: -; J: TRBJ2-1; D: -; CDR3: CASPQGEPYLPHNEQFF; DNA: TGTGCCAGCCCACAGGGTGAGCCCTACCTTCCCCACAATGAGCAGTTCTTC
V: TRBV6-1; size: -; J: TRBJ2-7; D: -; CDR3: CASLQSSYEQYF; DNA: TGTGCCAGTTTACAGAGCTCCTACGAGCAGTACTTC
V: TRBV27; size: -; J: TRBJ1-2; D: -; CDR3: CASSPMGRAYGYTF; DNA: TGTGCCAGCAGTCCCATGGGGCGCGCCTATGGCTACACCTTC
V: TRBV5-1; size: -; J: TRBJ2-2; D: TRBD2; CDR3: CASSLEGSGGTGELFF; DNA: TGCGCCAGCAGCTTGGAAGGGTCGGGAGGCACCGGGGAGCTGTTTTTT
V: TRBV6-5; size: -; J: TRBJ1-2; D: -; CDR3: CASSRRAGGGYTF; DNA: TGTGCCAGCAGTCGGAGGGCGGGAGGCGGCTACACCTTC
V: TRBV6-1; size: -; J: TRBJ2-7; D: -; CDR3: CASSEALGSSYEQYF; DNA: TGTGCCAGCAGTGAAGCGCTTGGCAGCTCCTACGAGCAGTACTTC
V: TRBV4-2; size: -; J: TRBJ2-3; D: TRBD2; CDR3: CASSHSNRGVASTDTQYF; DNA: TGTGCCAGCAGCCATTCGAATCGGGGGGTCGCTAGCACAGATACGCAGTATTTT
V: TRBV19; size: -; J: TRBJ2-5; D: TRBD1; CDR3: CASSIGTGVETQYF; DNA: TGTGCCAGTAGTATTGGGACAGGGGTAGAGACCCAGTACTTC
V: TRBV7-9; size: few; J: TRBJ1-5; D: -; CDR3: CASSLDVGAQPQHF; DNA: TGTGCCAGCAGCTTAGACGTGGGGGCCCAGCCCCAGCATTTT